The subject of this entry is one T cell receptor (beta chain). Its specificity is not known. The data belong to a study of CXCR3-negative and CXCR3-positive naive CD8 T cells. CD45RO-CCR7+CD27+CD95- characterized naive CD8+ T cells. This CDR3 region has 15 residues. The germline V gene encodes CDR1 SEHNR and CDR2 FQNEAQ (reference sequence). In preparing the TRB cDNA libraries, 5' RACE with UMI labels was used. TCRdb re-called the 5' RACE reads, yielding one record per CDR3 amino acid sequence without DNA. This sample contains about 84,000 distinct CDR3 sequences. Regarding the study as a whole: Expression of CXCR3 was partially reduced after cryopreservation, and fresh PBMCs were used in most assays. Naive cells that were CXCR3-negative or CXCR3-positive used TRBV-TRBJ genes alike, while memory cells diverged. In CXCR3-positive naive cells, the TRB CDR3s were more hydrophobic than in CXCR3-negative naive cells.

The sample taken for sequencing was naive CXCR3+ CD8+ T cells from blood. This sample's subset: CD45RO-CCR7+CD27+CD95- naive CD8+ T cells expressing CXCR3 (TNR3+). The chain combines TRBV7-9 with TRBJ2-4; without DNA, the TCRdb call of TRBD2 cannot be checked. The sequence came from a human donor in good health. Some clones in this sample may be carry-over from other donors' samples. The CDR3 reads CASSLVAGPKNIQYF.